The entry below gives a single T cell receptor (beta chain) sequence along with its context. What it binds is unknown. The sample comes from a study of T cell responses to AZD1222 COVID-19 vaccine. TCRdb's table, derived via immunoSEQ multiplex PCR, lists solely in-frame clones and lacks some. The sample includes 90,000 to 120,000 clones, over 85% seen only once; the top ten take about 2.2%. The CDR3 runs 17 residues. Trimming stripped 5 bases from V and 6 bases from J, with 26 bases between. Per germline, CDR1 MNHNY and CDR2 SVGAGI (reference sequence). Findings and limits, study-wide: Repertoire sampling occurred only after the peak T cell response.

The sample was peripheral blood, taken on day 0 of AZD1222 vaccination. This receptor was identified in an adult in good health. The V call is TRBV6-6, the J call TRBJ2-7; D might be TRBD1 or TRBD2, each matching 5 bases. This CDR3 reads CASSPPYSPGPRSEQYF. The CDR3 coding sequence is TGTGCCAGCAGTCCTCCTTATTCCCCGGGACCTAGGTCCGAGCAGTACTTC.